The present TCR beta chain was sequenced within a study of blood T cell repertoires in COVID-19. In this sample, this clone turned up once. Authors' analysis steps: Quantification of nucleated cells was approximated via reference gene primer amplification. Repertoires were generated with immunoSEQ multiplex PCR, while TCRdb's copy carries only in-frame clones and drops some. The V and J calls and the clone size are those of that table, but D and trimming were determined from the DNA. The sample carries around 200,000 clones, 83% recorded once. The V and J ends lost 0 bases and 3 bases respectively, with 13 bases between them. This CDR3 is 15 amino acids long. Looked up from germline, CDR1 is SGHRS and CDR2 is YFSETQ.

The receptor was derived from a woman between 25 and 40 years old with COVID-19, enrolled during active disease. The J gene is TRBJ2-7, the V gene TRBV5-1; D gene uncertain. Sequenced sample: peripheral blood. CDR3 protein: CASSLGRGGHYEQYF. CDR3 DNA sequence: TGCGCCAGCAGCTTGGGTCGCGGCGGCCACTACGAGCAGTACTTC.